These 8 T cell receptor beta chains were all obtained from the same sample, sequenced in a study of T-cell reconstitution after alpha-beta-depleted transplantation in children. Researchers prepared the TCRbeta library using unique molecular identifiers, the study reports. Each CDR3 protein is one row after TCRdb ran MiXCR on the PCR reads. This table holds 200,000 or so distinct CDR3 sequences, approximately 7% found once. This specimen was PBMCs, taken before TCRalphabeta/CD19-depleted stem cell transplant. The source is a boy aged 2 to 10 with acute lymphoblastic leukemia, due to receive a stem cell transplant.

This clonotype was seen a few times. The chain uses TRBV20-1 and TRBJ2-3; possibly TRBD2 for D (5 bases). The germline gives CDR1 DFQATT, CDR2 SNEGSKA (reference sequence). This CDR3 has 13 residues. V gave up 3 bases and J gave up 1 base, with 8 bases separating them. The CDR3 region is CSARGAGTDTQYF. In DNA, the CDR3 is TGCAGTGCTAGGGGAGCCGGCACAGATACGCAGTATTTT.

There are many counts of this clonotype. The rearrangement uses TRBV29-1 and TRBJ2-1; D unresolved. Germline V gene lookup returns CDR1 SQVTM and CDR2 ANQGSEA. V lost 7 bases and J 5 bases, leaving 6 bases between the germline ends. There are 10 residues in the CDR3. The CDR3 nucleotides read TGCAGCGCTCAGAACAATGAGCAGTTCTTC. Its translation: CSAQNNEQFF.

This clonotype was seen many times. This rearrangement joins TRBV20-1 to TRBJ2-3, with 7 nucleotides matching TRBD2. CDR3 length: 18 amino acids. Germline assignment: CDR1 DFQATT and CDR2 SNEGSKA (reference sequence). Unmatched junction bases numbered 18, after V lost 4 bases and J lost 2 bases. The chain's CDR3 is CSATDILTGGHHTDTQYF. The DNA for the CDR3 is TGCAGTGCTACCGATATTTTGACGGGAGGCCATCACACAGATACGCAGTATTTT.

On this clonotype: This may stem from a read error, because a much larger clone lies one nucleotide away. The chain has TRBV30 and TRBJ2-2; D gene unclear. Germline CDR1 reads GTSNPN; CDR2 reads SVGIG (reference sequence). This CDR3 contains 12 residues. In nucleotides, the CDR3 is TGTCCCTGGAGTTTGGACACCGGGGAGCTGTTTTTT. It codes for CPWSLDTGELFF.

This clonotype was observed a few times. The chain's CDR3 is CGNSGRGWTEAFF. The CDR3 DNA reads as TGCGGTAATTCGGGGAGGGGCTGGACTGAAGCTTTCTTT. The V and J genes are TRBV20-1 and TRBJ1-1; maybe TRBD1 (5 bases). The CDR3 runs 13 residues. Germline CDR1 and CDR2: DFQATT and SNEGSKA (reference sequence).

This clonotype has at least ten counts. V gene TRBV29-1 combines with J gene TRBJ1-2; tentatively, D is TRBD1 (5 bases). The CDR3 runs to 13 residues. The V gene lost 1 base and the J gene lost 6 bases, with 12 bases spanning the gap. CDR1 and CDR2 from the germline V gene are SQVTM and ANQGSEA. The DNA of the CDR3 is TGCAGCGTTGAAGCCGGGGGTAGAGATGGCTACACCTTC. Its protein product is CSVEAGGRDGYTF.

The rearrangement links TRBV25-1 to TRBJ2-5, with a weak D call TRBD2 (6 bases). The germline CDR1 and CDR2 sequences are MGHDK and SYGVNS. This CDR3 has 22 amino acids. Between the trimmed V and J ends, which lost 5 bases and 5 bases, there was a span of 39 bases. In DNA, the CDR3 is TGTGCCAGCAGTCGATGGGGACTTAACGCTGGCAGTTTGGTTCGTGGGGGGGAGACCCAGTACTTC. Residues: CASSRWGLNAGSLVRGGETQYF.

This clonotype was counted between two and nine times. V and J are TRBV20-1 and TRBJ2-5, with 11 bases aligning to TRBD1. V lost 5 bases to trimming and J lost 5 bases; unmatched junction nucleotides: 7. Germline V gene lookup returns CDR1 DFQATT and CDR2 SNEGSKA (reference sequence). CDR3 length: 14 residues. CDR3 DNA: TGCAGTGCTTGGACAGGGGGCTCGGGTGAGACCCAGTACTTC. Residues: CSAWTGGSGETQYF.